This T cell receptor beta chain was recovered during a study of low-dose radiotherapy and immunotherapy resistance in tumors. The V gene end was trimmed by 4 bases and the J gene end by 0 bases; junction bases not matched to a gene: 2. Germline lookup yields CDR1 SGHNT and CDR2 YYREEE (reference sequence). The CDR3 is made up of 15 amino acids. As to time point: before trial treatment. Along with nivolumab and ipilimumab, donors received aspirin, low-dose cyclophosphamide and low-dose radiotherapy. Priming of first-strand cDNA relied on TRAV- and TRBV-specific primers (covering alpha and beta chains). TCR amplification ran 15 to 25 PCR cycles using constant-region and V-primer adapter primers. TCRdb passed the reads through MiXCR, listing each CDR3 protein once. This sample carries fewer than 95,000 distinct CDR3 sequences, roughly a tenth of them seen once, and the ten largest clones take 0.95% to 1.3%.

This clonotype was detected a few times. Only one base separates this from a far larger clonotype, so it likely reflects a read error. The input for sequencing was PBMCs, taken before treatment. The clonotype comes from a male donor with prostate cancer. The V call is TRBV5-4, the J call TRBJ2-1, with 9 bases identical to TRBD2. The CDR3 DNA follows: TGTGCCAGCAGCGCTAGCGGGACCTCCTACAATGAGCAGTTCTTC. Protein product: CASSASGTSYNEQFF.